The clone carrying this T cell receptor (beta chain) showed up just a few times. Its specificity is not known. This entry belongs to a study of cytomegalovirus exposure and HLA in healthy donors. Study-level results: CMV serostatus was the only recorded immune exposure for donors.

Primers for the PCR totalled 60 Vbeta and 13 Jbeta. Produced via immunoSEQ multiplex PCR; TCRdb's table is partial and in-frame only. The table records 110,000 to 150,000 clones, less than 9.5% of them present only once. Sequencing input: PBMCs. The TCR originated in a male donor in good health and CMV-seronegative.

CDR3: CASSYGQGKQYF. CDR3 sequence (DNA): TGTGCCAGCAGTTACGGGCAGGGAAAGCAGTACTTC. The gene calls are TRBV6-5 and TRBJ2-7; a weak D match, TRBD1 (5 bases). The CDR3 length is 12 residues. CDR1 MNHEY and CDR2 SVGAGI come from the germline V gene. Trimming removed 2 bases from V and 8 bases from J, with 10 bases in between.